A selection of T cell receptor beta chains follows, all from one sample in a study of blood T cell repertoires in COVID-19. The repertoire was sequenced with immunoSEQ multiplex PCR; TCRdb's copy has only in-frame clones and lacks some. The sample has around 140,000 clones, 75% to 90% seen once. The sample was PBMCs or T cells enriched from blood (not recorded which). The receptors were gathered from a man in his 60s who had recovered from COVID-19. Each CDR3 is given with its conserved first and last residue. Each record gives: V gene, clone size, D gene, J gene, CDR3 DNA, CDR3 protein. D genes are given only for firm matches. Clone size is given for some rows only: seen once, a few or many times, or a class if the clone is expanded.

v_call: TRBV5-6; clone_size: .; d_call: TRBD1; j_call: TRBJ1-4; cdr3_nt: TGTGCCAGCAGCTTACCGGGACAGGGAGAAAAACTGTTTTTT; cdr3_aa: CASSLPGQGEKLFF
v_call: TRBV30; clone_size: once; d_call: TRBD2; j_call: TRBJ2-7; cdr3_nt: TGTGCCTGGAGTGGGCTAGCGGGAGGTCACGAGCAGTACTTC; cdr3_aa: CAWSGLAGGHEQYF
v_call: TRBV5-5; clone_size: .; d_call: .; j_call: TRBJ2-4; cdr3_nt: TGTGCCAGCAGCTTAGTACAGAACAACATTCAGTACTTC; cdr3_aa: CASSLVQNNIQYF
v_call: TRBV6-1; clone_size: .; d_call: .; j_call: TRBJ1-5; cdr3_nt: TGTGCCAGCAGTGAAATGGTAGGGGATAATCAGCCCCAGCATTTT; cdr3_aa: CASSEMVGDNQPQHF
v_call: TRBV28; clone_size: .; d_call: .; j_call: TRBJ1-3; cdr3_nt: TGTGCAGCCGCACGTAGCCAGGGTGGAAACACCATATATTTT; cdr3_aa: CAAARSQGGNTIYF
v_call: TRBV24-1; clone_size: .; d_call: .; j_call: TRBJ2-5; cdr3_nt: TGTGCCACCAGTGACGGGGAGACCCAGTACTTC; cdr3_aa: CATSDGETQYF
v_call: TRBV28; clone_size: .; d_call: TRBD1; j_call: TRBJ2-5; cdr3_nt: TGTGCCAGCAGTTTATCCGGACAGGGGAGGAGAGAGACCCAGTACTTC; cdr3_aa: CASSLSGQGRRETQYF
v_call: TRBV19; clone_size: once; d_call: .; j_call: TRBJ1-5; cdr3_nt: TGTGCCAGTAGTATCACGGAGGGGTTGCAGCCCCAGCATTTT; cdr3_aa: CASSITEGLQPQHF
v_call: TRBV6-2/TRBV6-3; clone_size: .; d_call: .; j_call: TRBJ1-1; cdr3_nt: TGTGCCAGCAGTTCCCCAGGGGCGCGCACTGAAGCTTTCTTT; cdr3_aa: CASSSPGARTEAFF
v_call: TRBV6-2/TRBV6-3; clone_size: .; d_call: .; j_call: TRBJ1-5; cdr3_nt: TGTGCCAGCAGTTACGGAGGGGACAATCAGCCCCAGCATTTT; cdr3_aa: CASSYGGDNQPQHF
v_call: TRBV7-2; clone_size: .; d_call: TRBD1; j_call: TRBJ2-3; cdr3_nt: TGTGCCAGCAGCTTAAGACCTGGACAGGGGCCGGATACGCAGTATTTT; cdr3_aa: CASSLRPGQGPDTQYF
v_call: TRBV7-9; clone_size: .; d_call: .; j_call: TRBJ1-1; cdr3_nt: TGTGCCAGCAGCTTAGCTCTCGGCACTGAAGCTTTCTTT; cdr3_aa: CASSLALGTEAFF
v_call: TRBV5-1; clone_size: once; d_call: .; j_call: TRBJ1-3; cdr3_nt: TGCGCCAGCAGCTCCGGACTTTTCTCTGGAAACACCATATATTTT; cdr3_aa: CASSSGLFSGNTIYF
v_call: TRBV27; clone_size: .; d_call: .; j_call: TRBJ1-2; cdr3_nt: TGTGCCAGCAGTTTGGGGGGGTCCTATGGCTACACCTTC; cdr3_aa: CASSLGGSYGYTF
v_call: TRBV5-4; clone_size: .; d_call: .; j_call: TRBJ1-5; cdr3_nt: TGTGCCAGCAGCATTCCGCGTGGGGCAGGTAGCAATCAGCCCCAGCATTTT; cdr3_aa: CASSIPRGAGSNQPQHF
v_call: TRBV28; clone_size: .; d_call: TRBD2; j_call: TRBJ2-2; cdr3_nt: TGTGCCAGCAGTTTATTCGGGGGGGCCGGGGAGCTGTTTTTT; cdr3_aa: CASSLFGGAGELFF
v_call: TRBV27; clone_size: .; d_call: TRBD1; j_call: TRBJ1-5; cdr3_nt: TGTGCCAGCAGGCTTCCAGGACAGGGAAGCAATCAGCCCCAGCATTTT; cdr3_aa: CASRLPGQGSNQPQHF
v_call: TRBV5-1; clone_size: few; d_call: TRBD1; j_call: TRBJ1-5; cdr3_nt: TGCGCCAGCAGCTCCGGTCCGGGACAGGGGGATAGTCAGCCCCAGCATTTT; cdr3_aa: CASSSGPGQGDSQPQHF
v_call: TRBV28; clone_size: .; d_call: TRBD2; j_call: TRBJ2-1; cdr3_nt: TGTGCCAGCAGTCCACCGTCCTGGGGGACTAGCGTACCCAATGAGCAGTTCTTC; cdr3_aa: CASSPPSWGTSVPNEQFF
v_call: TRBV28; clone_size: .; d_call: .; j_call: TRBJ1-4; cdr3_nt: TGTGCCAGCACGCAGGGTAATGAAAAACTGTTTTTT; cdr3_aa: CASTQGNEKLFF
v_call: TRBV25-1; clone_size: .; d_call: .; j_call: TRBJ1-1; cdr3_nt: TGTGCCAGCAGTGACCGAGGAATCACTGAAGCTTTCTTT; cdr3_aa: CASSDRGITEAFF
v_call: TRBV28; clone_size: .; d_call: TRBD1; j_call: TRBJ1-2; cdr3_nt: TGTGCCAGCAGTCCCGGACAGGGGGACTATGGCTACACCTTC; cdr3_aa: CASSPGQGDYGYTF
v_call: TRBV3-1/TRBV3-2; clone_size: few; d_call: .; j_call: TRBJ2-3; cdr3_nt: TGTGCCAGCAGCCCCCGAGCAGATACGCAGTATTTT; cdr3_aa: CASSPRADTQYF
v_call: TRBV30; clone_size: .; d_call: TRBD1; j_call: TRBJ1-1; cdr3_nt: TGTGCCTGGACGACAGGGGTGGCGAACACTGAAGCTTTCTTT; cdr3_aa: CAWTTGVANTEAFF
v_call: TRBV3-1/TRBV3-2; clone_size: once; d_call: .; j_call: TRBJ1-1; cdr3_nt: TGTGCCAGCAGCCATGGCCAGAAGAACACTGAAGCTTTCTTT; cdr3_aa: CASSHGQKNTEAFF
v_call: TRBV15; clone_size: once; d_call: TRBD1; j_call: TRBJ1-4; cdr3_nt: TGTGCCACCAGCAGGGCACCGGGACAGGACAATGAAAAACTGTTTTTT; cdr3_aa: CATSRAPGQDNEKLFF
v_call: TRBV7-6; clone_size: .; d_call: TRBD1; j_call: TRBJ2-2; cdr3_nt: TGTGCCAGCAGCTTCAGAGGGACAGGGGTCACCGGGGAGCTGTTTTTT; cdr3_aa: CASSFRGTGVTGELFF
v_call: TRBV11-3; clone_size: once; d_call: TRBD1; j_call: TRBJ2-1; cdr3_nt: TGTGCCAGCAGTTACAGGGGAAATGAGCAGTTCTTC; cdr3_aa: CASSYRGNEQFF
v_call: TRBV28; clone_size: .; d_call: .; j_call: TRBJ1-5; cdr3_nt: TGTGCCAGCAGTTTAGGGCAGGGTAAGACTCAGCCCCAGCATTTT; cdr3_aa: CASSLGQGKTQPQHF
v_call: TRBV6-6; clone_size: .; d_call: .; j_call: TRBJ1-1; cdr3_nt: TGTGCCAGCACTCTAGGGGTGGGCACTGAAGCTTTCTTT; cdr3_aa: CASTLGVGTEAFF
v_call: TRBV27; clone_size: .; d_call: TRBD1; j_call: TRBJ1-2; cdr3_nt: TGTGCCAGCAGCACCGACAGGGGAGGATTTGGTGGCTACACCTTC; cdr3_aa: CASSTDRGGFGGYTF
v_call: TRBV24-1; clone_size: .; d_call: TRBD2; j_call: TRBJ2-1; cdr3_nt: TGTGCCACCAGTGATCCCCTAGCGGGATCCTACAATGAGCAGTTCTTC; cdr3_aa: CATSDPLAGSYNEQFF
v_call: TRBV7-9; clone_size: .; d_call: TRBD1; j_call: TRBJ2-2; cdr3_nt: TGTGCCAGCAGCAAACCGGGACAGGGCGCCGGGGAGCTGTTTTTT; cdr3_aa: CASSKPGQGAGELFF
v_call: TRBV11-2; clone_size: .; d_call: .; j_call: TRBJ2-1; cdr3_nt: TGTGCCAGCAGCCCCGCCGGGATCCCCTACAATGAGCAGTTCTTC; cdr3_aa: CASSPAGIPYNEQFF
v_call: TRBV7-8; clone_size: .; d_call: TRBD1; j_call: TRBJ2-7; cdr3_nt: TGTGCCAGCAGCTCTGGATCAGGGACAGTCTACGAGCAGTACTTC; cdr3_aa: CASSSGSGTVYEQYF
v_call: TRBV2; clone_size: .; d_call: .; j_call: TRBJ1-3; cdr3_nt: TGTGCCAGCAGTGAGCGAGGGTGGGGAAACTCTGGAAACACCATATATTTT; cdr3_aa: CASSERGWGNSGNTIYF
v_call: TRBV2; clone_size: .; d_call: .; j_call: TRBJ1-5; cdr3_nt: TGTGCCAGCAGTGGGACAAATAGCAATCAGCCCCAGCATTTT; cdr3_aa: CASSGTNSNQPQHF
v_call: TRBV10-3; clone_size: .; d_call: TRBD1; j_call: TRBJ2-2; cdr3_nt: TGTGCCATCAGGGACAGGGGGCAAATCGGGGAGCTGTTTTTT; cdr3_aa: CAIRDRGQIGELFF
v_call: TRBV4-1; clone_size: .; d_call: TRBD2; j_call: TRBJ2-7; cdr3_nt: TGCGCCAGCAGCCAACAAACTAGCGGGACCTACGAGCAGTACTTC; cdr3_aa: CASSQQTSGTYEQYF
v_call: TRBV10-3; clone_size: .; d_call: .; j_call: TRBJ1-5; cdr3_nt: TGTGCCATTTCCCAGGACACTCGGCCCCAGCATTTT; cdr3_aa: CAISQDTRPQHF
v_call: TRBV4-1; clone_size: .; d_call: TRBD1; j_call: TRBJ2-7; cdr3_nt: TGCGCCAGCAGCCAGTTGGGACAGGGGGCCTACGAGCAGTACTTC; cdr3_aa: CASSQLGQGAYEQYF
v_call: TRBV4-2; clone_size: .; d_call: TRBD2; j_call: TRBJ2-7; cdr3_nt: TGTGCCAGCAGCCAAGATGGGGCTAGCGGGAGTGGGTTTCACTACGAGCAGTACTTC; cdr3_aa: CASSQDGASGSGFHYEQYF
v_call: TRBV25-1; clone_size: .; d_call: .; j_call: TRBJ1-2; cdr3_nt: TGTGCCAGCAGTGCCCGGACAATCGGGGGAGGTGAGGGCTACACCTTC; cdr3_aa: CASSARTIGGGEGYTF
v_call: TRBV5-8; clone_size: .; d_call: .; j_call: TRBJ2-7; cdr3_nt: TGTGCCAGCAGCGTGACAGGCCCTTACGAGCAGTACTTC; cdr3_aa: CASSVTGPYEQYF
v_call: TRBV6-6; clone_size: few; d_call: TRBD1; j_call: TRBJ1-5; cdr3_nt: TGTGCCAGCAGTTGGGGACAGGGGGAAAAGCCCCAGCATTTT; cdr3_aa: CASSWGQGEKPQHF
v_call: TRBV5-4; clone_size: .; d_call: TRBD1; j_call: TRBJ1-1; cdr3_nt: TGTGCCAGCAGGGGATACTCGGACAGGGAGTCTATCGGAGCTTTCTTT; cdr3_aa: CASRGYSDRESIGAFF
v_call: TRBV27; clone_size: .; d_call: .; j_call: TRBJ1-1; cdr3_nt: TGTGCCAGCAGTTTGGGCAGCAGCAGAAATAGGGCTTTCTTT; cdr3_aa: CASSLGSSRNRAFF
v_call: TRBV2; clone_size: .; d_call: .; j_call: TRBJ2-1; cdr3_nt: TGTGCCAGCAGTGAAGTTCGGGTCTACAATGAGCAGTTCTTC; cdr3_aa: CASSEVRVYNEQFF
v_call: TRBV19; clone_size: .; d_call: .; j_call: TRBJ1-3; cdr3_nt: TGTGCCAGTAGTATGAGAGGTCGCTCTGGAAACACCATATATTTT; cdr3_aa: CASSMRGRSGNTIYF
v_call: TRBV15; clone_size: few; d_call: TRBD1; j_call: TRBJ2-1; cdr3_nt: TGTGCCACCAGCCCGGTCAAGGGGGCTCTAGGGAATGAGCAGTTCTTC; cdr3_aa: CATSPVKGALGNEQFF
v_call: TRBV10-2; clone_size: .; d_call: TRBD1; j_call: TRBJ2-7; cdr3_nt: TGCGCCAGCAGTGGGGGACAGGGGTGGTACGAGCAGTACTTC; cdr3_aa: CASSGGQGWYEQYF
v_call: TRBV27; clone_size: .; d_call: .; j_call: TRBJ1-2; cdr3_nt: TGTGCCAGCAGTTTATCTGGGGGGTCTGCTGGCTACACCTTC; cdr3_aa: CASSLSGGSAGYTF